This T cell receptor beta chain appears in the sequencing data of a study of CD8+ T cells in alopecia areata. Treatment meaning: oral pan-JAK inhibitor, 5-10 mg twice daily. Study-wide points: Scalp sample data also include resident alphabeta T cells from normal skin. In lesional scalp, particularly from alopecia totalis/universalis, clonality was higher than in normal scalp.

Trimming at V came to 1 base and at J to 5 bases, leaving 7 bases not matched to a gene. The CDR3 has 16 amino acids. Per the germline V gene, CDR1 is KGHSH and CDR2 is LQKENI. A remark on this clone: Its antigen is not known.

Extracted from the samples, RNA was reverse transcribed into cDNA to serve as the sequencing template. TCRdb keeps only in-frame clones here, not all; method: immunoSEQ multiplex PCR. The repertoire holds 120,000 or so clones, with over 60% as singletons. This TCR was sampled from a human donor with alopecia areata. The V gene is TRBV18, the J gene TRBJ2-5; the match to TRBD2 covers 10 bases. The sample in question was CD4+ T cells sorted from blood, obtained at week 4, from a patient treated with tofacitinib. The CDR3 sequence: CASSPRPSGSWETQYF. The CDR3 DNA follows: TGTGCCAGCTCACCACGTCCTAGCGGGAGTTGGGAGACCCAGTACTTC.